The subject of this entry is one TCR beta chain. The data derive from a study of T cells in Graves' hyperthyroidism and ophthalmopathy. V trimming: 5 bases; J trimming: 7 bases; junction bases outside the gene matches: 21. This CDR3 has 19 amino acids. Germline CDR1 is MNHEY and CDR2 is SMNVEV (reference sequence). The investigators amplified TCR beta CDR3 regions from RNA transcripts. HTBI primers were employed in a first-round RT-PCR of the TCR CDR3. TCRdb recomputed calls from the multiplex PCR reads with MiXCR, one row per CDR3 protein. The profile covers under 650,000 distinct CDR3 sequences, with roughly 17% appearing a single time and about 3.8% taken by the ten largest.

The chain joins TRBV27 to TRBJ2-1; 9 positions match TRBD2. This receptor was obtained from a young woman with Graves' hyperthyroidism. Input material: blood. As DNA, the CDR3 is TGTGCCAGCAGTCCACAACCCCCCTGGGCGGGAGGGCTTTTGAATGAGCAGTTCTTC. Translation gives CASSPQPPWAGGLLNEQFF.